Here is one TCR beta chain with its context. These data come from a study of shared clonotypes between healthy human individuals. Deletions cut 0 bases from V and 1 base from J, with 16 bases between. The germline V gene has CDR1 SGHDT and CDR2 YYEEEE. The CDR3 totals 17 residues. How the authors handled the data: Sequence data from immunoSEQ were junction-only and lacked quality scores; consequently, filtering differed. Here immunoSEQ multiplex PCR was the method, and the copy in TCRdb shows in-frame clones only, minus some. V and J calls plus clone size are reproduced from that table; the DNA served to infer D and trimming. The profile shows a few hundred thousand clones, around 79% of them singletons.

V usage is TRBV5-6 and J usage is TRBJ2-5; D is unresolved. Sequenced: PBMCs. The sequence came from a woman in her thirties or forties in good health. Some clones in this sample may be carry-over from other donors' samples. CDR3 sequence: CASSLVVRQIVQETQYF. CDR3 DNA: TGTGCCAGCAGCTTGGTAGTCCGCCAAATCGTCCAAGAGACCCAGTACTTC.